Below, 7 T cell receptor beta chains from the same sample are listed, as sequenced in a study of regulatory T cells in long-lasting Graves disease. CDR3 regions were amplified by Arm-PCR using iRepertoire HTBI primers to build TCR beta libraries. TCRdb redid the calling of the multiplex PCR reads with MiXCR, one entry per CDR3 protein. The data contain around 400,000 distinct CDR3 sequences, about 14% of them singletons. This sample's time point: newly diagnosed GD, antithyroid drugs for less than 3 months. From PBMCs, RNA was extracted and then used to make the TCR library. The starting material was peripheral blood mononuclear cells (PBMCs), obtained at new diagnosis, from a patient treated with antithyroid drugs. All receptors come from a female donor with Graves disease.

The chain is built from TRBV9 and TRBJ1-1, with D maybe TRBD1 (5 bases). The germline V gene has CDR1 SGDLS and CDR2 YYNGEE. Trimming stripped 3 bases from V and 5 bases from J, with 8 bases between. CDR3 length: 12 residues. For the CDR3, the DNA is TGTGCCAGCAGCGGGGGGTCGACTGAAGCTTTCTTT. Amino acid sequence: CASSGGSTEAFF.

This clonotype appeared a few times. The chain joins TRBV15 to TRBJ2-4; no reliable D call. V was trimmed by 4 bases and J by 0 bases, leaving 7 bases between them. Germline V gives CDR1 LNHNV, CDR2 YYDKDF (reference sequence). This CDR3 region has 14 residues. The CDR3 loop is CATSIDLAKNIQYF. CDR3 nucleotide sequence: TGTGCCACCAGCATTGATCTAGCCAAAAACATTCAGTACTTC.

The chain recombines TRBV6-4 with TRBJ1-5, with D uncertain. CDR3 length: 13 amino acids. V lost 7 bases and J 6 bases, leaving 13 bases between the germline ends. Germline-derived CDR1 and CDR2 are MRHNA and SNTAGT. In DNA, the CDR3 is TGTGCCAGCAATAACCCCCCCCCTCAGCCCCAGCATTTT. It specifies CASNNPPPQPQHF.

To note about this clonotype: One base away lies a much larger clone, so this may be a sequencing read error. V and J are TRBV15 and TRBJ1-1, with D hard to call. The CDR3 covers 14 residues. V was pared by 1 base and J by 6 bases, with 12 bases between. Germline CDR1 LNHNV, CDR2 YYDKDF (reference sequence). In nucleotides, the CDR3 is TGTGCCACCAGCAGAGGGAACCATAGCGCTGAAGCTTTCTTT. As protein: CATSRGNHSAEAFF.

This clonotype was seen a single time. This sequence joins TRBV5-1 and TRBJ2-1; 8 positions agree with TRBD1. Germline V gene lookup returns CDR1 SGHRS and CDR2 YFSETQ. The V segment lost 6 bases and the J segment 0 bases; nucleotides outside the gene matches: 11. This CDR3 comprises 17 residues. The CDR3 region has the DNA TGCGCCAGCAACCCGGGACAGGCCTTGAGCTCCTACAATGAGCAGTTCTTC. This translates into CASNPGQALSSYNEQFF.

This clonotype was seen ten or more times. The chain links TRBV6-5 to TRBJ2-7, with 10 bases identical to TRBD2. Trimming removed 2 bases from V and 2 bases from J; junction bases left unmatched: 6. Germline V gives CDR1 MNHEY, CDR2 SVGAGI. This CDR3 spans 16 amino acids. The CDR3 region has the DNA TGTGCCAGCAGTTACGGGAGCGGGAGGGCCCCCTACGAGCAGTACTTC. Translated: CASSYGSGRAPYEQYF.

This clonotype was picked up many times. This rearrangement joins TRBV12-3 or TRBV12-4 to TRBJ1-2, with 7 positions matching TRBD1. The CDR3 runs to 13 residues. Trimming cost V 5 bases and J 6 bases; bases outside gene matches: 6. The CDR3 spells CASSPNRGHGYTF. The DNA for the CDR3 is TGTGCCAGCAGTCCTAACAGGGGCCATGGCTACACCTTC.